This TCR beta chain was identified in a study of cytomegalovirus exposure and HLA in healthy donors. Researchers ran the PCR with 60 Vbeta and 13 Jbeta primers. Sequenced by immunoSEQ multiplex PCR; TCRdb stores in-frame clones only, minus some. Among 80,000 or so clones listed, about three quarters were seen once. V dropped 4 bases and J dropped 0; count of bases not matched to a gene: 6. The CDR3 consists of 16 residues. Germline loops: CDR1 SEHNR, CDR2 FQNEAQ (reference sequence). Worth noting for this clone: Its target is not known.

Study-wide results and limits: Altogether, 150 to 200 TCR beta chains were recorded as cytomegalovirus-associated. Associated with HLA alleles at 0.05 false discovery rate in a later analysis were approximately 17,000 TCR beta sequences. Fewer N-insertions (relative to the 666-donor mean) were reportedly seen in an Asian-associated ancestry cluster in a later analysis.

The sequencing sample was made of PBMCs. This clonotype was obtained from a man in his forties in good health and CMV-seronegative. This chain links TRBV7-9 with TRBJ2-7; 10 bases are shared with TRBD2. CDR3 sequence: CASSSPASGSSYEQYF. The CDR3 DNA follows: TGTGCCAGCAGCTCCCCGGCTAGCGGGAGCTCCTACGAGCAGTACTTC.